What follows is one TCR beta chain and its context. Its antigen is not known. Primers: 60 Vbeta forward and 13 Jbeta reverse. Sequencing used immunoSEQ multiplex PCR; TCRdb keeps in-frame clones, though not all of them. In the table there are 150,000 to 170,000 clones, 65% to 75% of which are singletons. This entry comes from a study of cytomegalovirus exposure and HLA in healthy donors. Study-level results: Sequencing had likely introduced a cluster of highly shared sequence variants as an artifact. A reported reduction in N-insertions relative to the approximately 640-donor mean was seen in an Asian-associated ancestry cluster in a later analysis. Per a later analysis, 15,000 to 20,000 TCR beta sequences showed association with HLA alleles at 0.05 false discovery rate. Other equally common chains were less clonally expanded than HLA-associated TCR beta chains, a later analysis showed.

The CDR3 is made up of 15 amino acids. V dropped 0 bases and J dropped 7 bases, with 13 bases sitting between them. The germline gives CDR1 SGHTS, CDR2 YDEGEE. The receptor comes from a man between 18 and 35 years old in good health and CMV-seronegative. The chain combines TRBV5-8 with TRBJ2-2; D may be TRBD1 (5 bases). What was sequenced was PBMCs. The CDR3 protein is CASSLVQGLVGELFF. The CDR3 bases are TGTGCCAGCAGCTTGGTCCAGGGTTTGGTCGGGGAGCTGTTTTTT.